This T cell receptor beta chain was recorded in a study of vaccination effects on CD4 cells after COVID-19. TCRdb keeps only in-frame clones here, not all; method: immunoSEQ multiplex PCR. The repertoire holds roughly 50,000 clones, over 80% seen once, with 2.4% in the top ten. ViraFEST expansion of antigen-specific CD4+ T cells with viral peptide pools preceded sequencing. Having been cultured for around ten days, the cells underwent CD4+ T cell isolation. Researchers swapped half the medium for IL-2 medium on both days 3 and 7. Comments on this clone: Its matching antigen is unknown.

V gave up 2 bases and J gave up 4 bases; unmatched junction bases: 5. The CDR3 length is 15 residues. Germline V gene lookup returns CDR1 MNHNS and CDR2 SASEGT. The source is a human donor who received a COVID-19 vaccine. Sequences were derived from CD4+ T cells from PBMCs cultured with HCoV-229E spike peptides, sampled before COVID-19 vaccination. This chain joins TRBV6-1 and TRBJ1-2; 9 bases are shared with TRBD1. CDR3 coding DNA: TGTGCCAGCAGTGAAAGGACAGGGGCCATCTATGGCTACACCTTC. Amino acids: CASSERTGAIYGYTF.